These 21 T cell receptor beta chains came from one sample sequenced in a study of T cells after yellow fever vaccination. TCRdb re-derived calls from the 5' RACE reads in MiXCR, one entry per CDR3 protein. The table has 150,000 to 200,000 distinct CDR3 sequences, around 10% seen once; the top ten hold 36%. The specimen comprised CD8+ T cells sorted from PBMCs, sampled 15 days after the yellow fever booster vaccination. Source of these receptors: a man in his late teens or twenties who received the YFV17D yellow fever vaccine.

The V call is TRBV18, the J call TRBJ2-1; 7 nucleotides agree with TRBD2. This CDR3 comprises 17 residues. V trimming: 3 bases; J trimming: 5 bases; junction bases outside the gene matches: 13. Germline-derived CDR1 and CDR2 are KGHSH and LQKENI. The CDR3 sequence is CASSPASGTLYNNEQFF. CDR3 bases: TGTGCCAGCTCACCGGCTAGCGGAACCCTTTATAACAATGAGCAGTTCTTC.

This clonotype was detected a few times. The chain combines TRBV5-1 with TRBJ1-1; maybe TRBD1 (5 bases). Between the trimmed V and J ends, which lost 5 bases and 0 bases, there was a span of 14 bases. There are 15 residues in the CDR3. The germline V gene has CDR1 SGHRS and CDR2 YFSETQ. CDR3 sequence: CASRRGGTMNTEAFF. The CDR3 DNA reads as TGCGCCAGCAGGCGGGGAGGGACCATGAACACTGAAGCTTTCTTT.

The rearrangement links TRBV4-3 to TRBJ1-2, with 9 bases identical to TRBD1. The germline gives CDR1 LGHNA, CDR2 YSLEER. V dropped 3 bases and J dropped 2; count of bases not matched to a gene: 4. The CDR3 is made up of 15 amino acids. This CDR3 reads CASSHDRGGNYGYTF. The CDR3 DNA is TGCGCCAGCAGCCATGACAGGGGGGGGAACTATGGCTACACCTTC.

The chain links TRBV7-9 to TRBJ2-3; 9 bases align to TRBD2. Germline V gene lookup returns CDR1 SEHNR and CDR2 FQNEAQ (reference sequence). The CDR3 covers 17 residues. V trimming: 2 bases; J trimming: 3 bases; junction bases outside the gene matches: 9. This chain's CDR3 is CASSLIWRGGATDTQYF. CDR3 DNA sequence: TGTGCCAGCAGCTTAATTTGGCGGGGGGGTGCGACAGATACGCAGTATTTT.

In this sample, this clonotype turned up a few times. The rearrangement uses TRBV27 and TRBJ1-2, with D hard to call. The V and J ends lost 3 bases and 6 bases respectively, with 17 bases between them. The V gene's germline CDR1 is MNHEY and CDR2 SMNVEV (reference sequence). The length of the CDR3 is 15 residues. CDR3 DNA sequence: TGTGCCAGCAGTTTTAGGGCCTGGGGAGCGGATGGCTACACCTTC. It encodes CASSFRAWGADGYTF.

This clonotype has a handful of counts. This rearrangement joins TRBV6-1 to TRBJ1-1; weak D call: TRBD1 (6 bases). The V gene lost 0 bases and the J gene lost 7 bases, with 15 bases spanning the gap. This CDR3 has 15 amino acids. Germline CDR1 MNHNS, CDR2 SASEGT. CDR3 residues: CASSEAGQSVIEAFF. CDR3 sequence (DNA): TGTGCCAGCAGTGAAGCAGGACAGTCGGTCATTGAAGCTTTCTTT.

The chain combines TRBV6-6 with TRBJ1-2; tentative D call: TRBD1 (5 bases). The CDR3 extends over 14 amino acids. CDR1 and CDR2 (germline): MNHNY, SVGAGI (reference sequence). V lost 9 bases to trimming and J lost 0 bases, with 14 bases between them. CDR3 coding DNA: TGTGCCAGTCTAACTCAGGGATCTAACTATGGCTACACCTTC. Translating it yields CASLTQGSNYGYTF.

The genes are TRBV4-3 and TRBJ2-7, with 11 bases that match TRBD2. The CDR3 totals 15 residues. Germline trimming cut 2 bases from V and 3 bases from J; bases unmatched to any gene: 3. Germline lookup yields CDR1 LGHNA and CDR2 YSLEER. The CDR3 sequence: CASSQLAGGDYEQYF. The CDR3 DNA reads as TGCGCCAGCAGCCAACTAGCGGGGGGAGACTACGAGCAGTACTTC.

V and J are TRBV2 and TRBJ1-2; no reliable D call. Germline V gene sequence: CDR1 SNHLY, CDR2 FYNNEI. V was pared by 7 bases and J by 7 bases, with 13 bases between. CDR3 size: 12 residues. The CDR3 DNA is TGTGCCAGCATCTCGGGTATGAGTGGCTACACCTTC. Its protein product is CASISGMSGYTF.

This chain connects TRBV6-5 to TRBJ1-6; the D is unclear. The V gene's germline CDR1 is MNHEY and CDR2 SVGAGI. With 8 bases removed from V and 4 bases from J, the gap between germline ends came to 6 bases. There are 12 residues in the CDR3. The CDR3 DNA follows: TGTGCCAGCGCGGGGTATAATTCACCCCTCCACTTT. Its protein is CASAGYNSPLHF.

This clonotype has just a few counts. This rearrangement joins TRBV19 to TRBJ2-2, with D tentatively TRBD1 (6 bases). V lost 3 bases and J 4 bases, leaving 15 bases between the germline ends. CDR1 is LNHDA and CDR2 is SQIVND in the germline V gene (reference sequence). The CDR3 spans 16 residues. The CDR3 spells CASSITQGRRTGELFF. In DNA form, the CDR3 reads TGTGCCAGTAGTATTACACAGGGCCGACGCACCGGGGAGCTGTTTTTT.

This chain uses TRBV4-3 with TRBJ2-7, with D perhaps matching TRBD1 or TRBD2 (5 bases each). CDR1 is LGHNA and CDR2 is YSLEER in the germline V gene. The CDR3 covers 15 residues. With 0 bases removed from V and 3 bases from J, the gap between germline ends came to 12 bases. Here the CDR3 DNA reads TGCGCCAGCAGCCAAGAGGCCGGGACGGGCTACGAGCAGTACTTC. Its translation: CASSQEAGTGYEQYF.

As DNA, the CDR3 is TGTGCCAGCATGGGACTAGCGCCAGATACGCAGTATTTT. It yields the protein CASMGLAPDTQYF. The chain combines TRBV7-9 with TRBJ2-3, with TRBD2 identical over 10 bases. CDR3 length: 13 residues. V gave up 7 bases and J gave up 4 bases; unmatched junction bases: 2. Germline CDR1 and CDR2: SEHNR and FQNEAQ (reference sequence).

The J gene is TRBJ2-2, the V gene TRBV9; D perhaps matches TRBD2 (6 bases). There are 17 residues in the CDR3. CDR1 is SGDLS, CDR2 YYNGEE, per germline. Deletions cut 2 bases from V and 0 bases from J, with 14 bases between. The CDR3 is CASSVFGLTPNTGELFF. For the CDR3, the DNA is TGTGCCAGCAGCGTCTTCGGACTAACCCCGAACACCGGGGAGCTGTTTTTT. The variable domain in full, with the rest retrieved from reference TRBV9 and TRBJ2-2, is DSGVTQTPKHLITATGQRVTLRCSPRSGDLSVYWYQQSLDQGLQFLIQYYNGEERAKGNILERFSAQQFPDLHSELNLSSLELGDSALYFCASSVFGLTPNTGELFFGEGSRLTVL.

This clonotype was found a few times. This chain joins TRBV20-1 and TRBJ2-5; 7 bases fit TRBD1. V was clipped by 6 bases and J by 5 bases; unmatched bases: 15. The CDR3 sequence is 15 residues long. The germline CDR1 and CDR2 sequences are DFQATT and SNEGSKA (reference sequence). CDR3 loop: CSAQRRTGRMETQYF. CDR3 bases: TGCAGTGCCCAAAGACGGACAGGAAGAATGGAGACCCAGTACTTC.

The table lists this clonotype with a few counts. The chain combines TRBV7-9 with TRBJ1-1; D is possibly TRBD1 (5 bases). Germline lookup yields CDR1 SEHNR and CDR2 FQNEAQ (reference sequence). The CDR3 runs 16 residues. V was shortened by 2 bases and J by 8 bases, with 21 bases between the two germline ends. Written as DNA, the CDR3 is TGTGCCAGCAGCTTATCCGAACTGGGCAGACAGAGAGAAGCTTTCTTT. This gives the protein CASSLSELGRQREAFF.

The gene calls are TRBV29-1 and TRBJ2-5, with TRBD2 matching over 11 bases. In germline, CDR1 is SQVTM, CDR2 ANQGSEA. Unmatched junction bases numbered 2, after V lost 7 bases and J lost 4 bases. The CDR3 is 12 amino acids. The CDR3 loop is CSAGTSGETQYF. Here the CDR3 DNA reads TGCAGCGCCGGGACTAGCGGAGAGACCCAGTACTTC.

The gene calls are TRBV4-3 and TRBJ1-1; 9 nucleotides agree with TRBD1. The CDR3 contains 15 residues. J was trimmed by 1 base and V by 4 bases; bases with no gene match: 4. Germline V gives CDR1 LGHNA, CDR2 YSLEER. CDR3 nucleotides: TGCGCCAGCAGCCGGTTACAGGGGGCGAACACTGAAGCTTTCTTT. The encoded protein is CASSRLQGANTEAFF.

This clonotype was observed once. J is TRBJ1-3 and V is TRBV12-3 or TRBV12-4; tentative D call: TRBD1 (6 bases). The CDR3 is 13 amino acids. Trimming pared 8 bases from V and 4 bases from J, leaving 12 bases between. CDR3 residues: CASGGTLGNTIYF. The CDR3 region has the DNA TGTGCCAGCGGGGGGACACTAGGAAACACCATATATTTT.

V and J are TRBV7-8 and TRBJ2-1, with 14 nucleotides matching TRBD2. This CDR3 spans 20 amino acids. Looked up from germline, CDR1 is SGHVS and CDR2 is FQNEAQ. V lost 3 bases, J lost 2 bases, and 12 bases stayed unmatched. CDR3 sequence reads: CASSFPRTSGGQIAYNEQFF. The CDR3 nucleotides read TGTGCCAGCAGCTTTCCGAGGACTAGCGGGGGGCAAATTGCCTACAATGAGCAGTTCTTC.

This clonotype counts as medium-sized. The chain recombines TRBV20-1 with TRBJ1-6; tentative D call: TRBD1 (5 bases). Per the germline V gene, CDR1 is DFQATT and CDR2 is SNEGSKA (reference sequence). The CDR3 loop spans 15 amino acids. With 0 bases removed from V and 6 bases from J, the gap between germline ends came to 12 bases. CDR3 residues: CSARDGGQINSPLHF. The CDR3, as DNA: TGCAGTGCTAGAGATGGCGGACAAATTAATTCACCCCTCCACTTT.